One and the same sample provided the 23 T cell receptor beta chains below, sequenced in a study of beta chain features in type 1 diabetes. Expressed TCRB transcripts were sequenced because the isolated RNA had all been reverse transcribed beforehand. Method: immunoSEQ multiplex PCR; TCRdb's copy keeps in-frame clones and lacks some. The sample comprises 300,000 to 400,000 clones, about 12% of which are singletons, and 0.017% rests with the top ten. Material for sequencing was naive CD4+ T cells from blood. These receptors were taken from a man aged 18 to 29 in good health.

The rearrangement uses TRBV7-9 and TRBJ2-1; 9 bases are a match to TRBD1. The CDR3 contains 18 residues. Trimming at V came to 1 base and at J to 0 bases, leaving 7 bases not matched to a gene. The V gene's germline CDR1 is SEHNR and CDR2 FQNEAQ (reference sequence). The CDR3 sequence: CASSLVPGQGSSYNEQFF. CDR3 bases: TGTGCCAGCAGCTTAGTTCCAGGACAGGGGAGCTCCTACAATGAGCAGTTCTTC.

This chain uses TRBV15 with TRBJ2-7, with 10 nucleotides matching TRBD2. Germline CDR1 and CDR2: LNHNV and YYDKDF (reference sequence). CDR3 length equals 16 residues. J was trimmed by 0 bases and V by 1 base; bases with no gene match: 3. The chain's CDR3 is CATSRGGLAASYEQYF. Here the CDR3 DNA reads TGTGCCACCAGCAGAGGAGGACTAGCGGCCTCCTACGAGCAGTACTTC.

This clone has a handful of counts. The chain combines TRBV6-6 with TRBJ2-5; TRBD2 is a possible D gene (6 bases). Between the trimmed V and J ends, which lost 2 bases and 2 bases, there was a span of 9 bases. CDR1 is MNHNY and CDR2 is SVGAGI in the germline V gene (reference sequence). The CDR3 is 14 residues long. CDR3 coding DNA: TGTGCCAGCAGTTACGACAGCGGGCAAGAGACCCAGTACTTC. It specifies CASSYDSGQETQYF.

V usage is TRBV18 and J usage is TRBJ1-5; D perhaps matches TRBD1 (6 bases). Germline loops: CDR1 KGHSH, CDR2 LQKENI. V lost 3 bases to trimming and J lost 5 bases, with 14 bases between them. The CDR3 extends over 15 amino acids. CDR3 DNA sequence: TGTGCCAGCTCACCTAAGCGGACAGAAGATCAGCCCCAGCATTTT. Protein product: CASSPKRTEDQPQHF. The variable domain in full, with the rest retrieved from reference TRBV18 and TRBJ1-5, is NAGVMQNPRHLVRRRGQEARLRCSPMKGHSHVYWYRQLPEEGLKFMVYLQKENIIDESGMPKERFSAEFPKEGPSILRIQQVVRGDSAAYFCASSPKRTEDQPQHFGDGTRLSIL.

The chain recombines TRBV5-1 with TRBJ2-5; 7 bases fit TRBD2. J gave up 3 bases and V 2 bases, and 4 bases lay outside the gene matches. The CDR3 covers 14 residues. In germline, CDR1 is SGHRS, CDR2 YFSETQ. CDR3 DNA sequence: TGCGCCAGCAGCTTTTCAAGCGGGGAAGAGACCCAGTACTTC. Protein sequence: CASSFSSGEETQYF.

The chain uses TRBV28 and TRBJ2-5; D possibly corresponds to TRBD2 (5 bases). Trimming cost V 5 bases and J 3 bases, with 16 bases left between them. The CDR3 runs 15 residues. CDR1 is MDHEN and CDR2 is SYDVKM in the germline V gene. CDR3 amino acids: CASSTDGKAEETQYF. CDR3 sequence (DNA): TGTGCCAGCAGTACGGACGGGAAGGCAGAAGAGACCCAGTACTTC.

This clone was found a few times. This sequence joins TRBV5-5 and TRBJ2-1, with a possible D match to TRBD1 (5 bases). Germline assignment: CDR1 SGHKS and CDR2 YYEKEE (reference sequence). Trimming pared 1 base from V and 1 base from J, leaving 9 bases between. The CDR3 runs 15 residues. For the CDR3, the DNA is TGTGCCAGCAGCTTGTGGGGCAGGTCCTACAATGAGCAGTTCTTC. It specifies CASSLWGRSYNEQFF.

This sequence joins TRBV28 and TRBJ1-1, with D unresolved. With 7 bases removed from V and 4 bases from J, the gap between germline ends came to 13 bases. The CDR3 runs to 13 residues. The germline CDR1 and CDR2 sequences are MDHEN and SYDVKM. The chain's CDR3 is CASTQASPTEAFF. The CDR3 coding sequence is TGTGCCAGCACCCAGGCTTCCCCCACTGAAGCTTTCTTT.

This chain links TRBV28 with TRBJ2-1; 7 positions match TRBD2. With V trimmed by 7 bases and J by 8 bases, 8 bases remained unmatched. The germline gives CDR1 MDHEN, CDR2 SYDVKM. The CDR3 has 13 residues. CDR3 DNA sequence: TGTGCCAGCACCCTGGGGAGGGTCTATGAGCAGTTCTTC. Its translation is CASTLGRVYEQFF.

This clone has more than one count but fewer than ten. The chain uses TRBV20-1 and TRBJ2-3; D unclear. This CDR3 region has 11 residues. Looked up from germline, CDR1 is DFQATT and CDR2 is SNEGSKA (reference sequence). Trimming removed 5 bases at V and 5 bases at J, with 8 bases between. The DNA of the CDR3 is TGCAGTGCTGACAATGGAGATACGCAGTATTTT. Encoded protein: CSADNGDTQYF.

The chain has TRBV30 and TRBJ2-3; D call uncertain. Germline-derived CDR1 and CDR2 are GTSNPN and SVGIG (reference sequence). The CDR3 extends over 13 amino acids. V gave up 2 bases and J gave up 3 bases, with 9 bases separating them. The CDR3 DNA reads as TGTGCCTGGAGTACCCAGGAAACAGATACGCAGTATTTT. Translated, it gives CAWSTQETDTQYF.

In its sample, this clone was seen a few times. The chain is built from TRBV6-5 and TRBJ2-2, with D maybe TRBD1 (6 bases). V dropped 6 bases and J dropped 4 bases, with 12 bases sitting between them. The CDR3 sequence is 14 residues long. In germline, CDR1 is MNHEY, CDR2 SVGAGI. The CDR3 loop is CASSRGQSTGELFF. The CDR3 coding sequence is TGTGCCAGCAGCCGAGGACAGTCCACCGGGGAGCTGTTTTTT.

This clone was seen a handful of times. The chain has TRBV10-3 and TRBJ2-1; the match to TRBD1 covers 8 bases. The germline V gene encodes CDR1 ENHRY and CDR2 SYGVKD. V shed 6 bases, J shed 4 bases, and the junction held 14 bases outside the gene matches. The CDR3 length is 17 residues. The CDR3 region has the DNA TGTGCCATCAGGACGGGACAGGATGCCCTTTTTTACAATGAGCAGTTCTTC. It translates to CAIRTGQDALFYNEQFF.

This clone was detected only a few times. The J gene is TRBJ2-2, the V gene TRBV4-2; 12 bases fit TRBD2. The V segment lost 4 bases and the J segment 4 bases; nucleotides outside the gene matches: 4. The germline V gene encodes CDR1 LGHNA and CDR2 YNFKEQ. This CDR3 comprises 16 residues. The DNA of the CDR3 is TGTGCCAGCAGCCCTGGACTAGCGGGGATCACCGGGGAGCTGTTTTTT. Translating it yields CASSPGLAGITGELFF.

This chain joins TRBV15 and TRBJ2-5; TRBD2 matches 12 bases. The DNA matches TRBJ2-7 better at its end, which makes the J call doubtful. CDR3 length equals 14 residues. Germline assignment: CDR1 LNHNV and CDR2 YYDKDF (reference sequence). CDR3 DNA: TGTGCCACCAAGCCACTAGCGGGAGGCAGCGAGCAGTACTTC. Translation: CATKPLAGGSEQYF.

This clone was seen a handful of times. The chain recombines TRBV4-3 with TRBJ1-2; weak D call: TRBD1 (5 bases). V shed 0 bases and J shed 8 bases, with 19 bases lying between them. Germline CDR1 reads LGHNA; CDR2 reads YSLEER. The CDR3 sequence is 16 residues long. The CDR3 protein is CASSQEVWQGSAGYTF. CDR3 DNA sequence: TGCGCCAGCAGCCAAGAGGTCTGGCAGGGATCTGCCGGCTACACCTTC.

V usage is TRBV7-2 and J usage is TRBJ2-1; 7 bases align to TRBD2. The J segment lost 10 bases and the V segment lost 1 base, leaving 7 bases of the junction unmatched. CDR3 length: 14 residues. The germline V gene has CDR1 SGHTA and CDR2 FQGNSA. Here the CDR3 reads CASSLVSGPREQFF. CDR3 in DNA: TGTGCCAGCAGCTTAGTTAGCGGGCCCCGGGAGCAGTTCTTC.

There are a few counts of this clone. This chain connects TRBV4-2 to TRBJ1-5; possibly TRBD1 for D (6 bases). Germline CDR1 is LGHNA and CDR2 is YNFKEQ. This CDR3 spans 14 amino acids. V lost 4 bases and J 2 bases, leaving 9 bases between the germline ends. The CDR3 loop reads CASSPYRGNQPQHF. In DNA form, the CDR3 reads TGTGCCAGCAGCCCTTACAGGGGCAATCAGCCCCAGCATTTT.

The count of this clone is one. The V and J genes are TRBV5-1 and TRBJ2-3; D not certain. From germline, CDR1 is SGHRS and CDR2 YFSETQ. V was trimmed by 4 bases and J by 2 bases, leaving 8 bases between them. This CDR3 contains 13 residues. DNA of the CDR3: TGCGCCAGCAGCCCCCAATCCACAGATACGCAGTATTTT. Amino acid sequence: CASSPQSTDTQYF. Full variable domain (remainder filled in from reference TRBV5-1 and TRBJ2-3): KAGVTQTPRYLIKTRGQQVTLSCSPISGHRSVSWYQQTPGQGLQFLFEYFSETQRNKGNFPGRFSGRQFSNSRSEMNVSTLELGDSALYLCASSPQSTDTQYFGPGTRLTVL.

The V call is TRBV7-6, the J call TRBJ1-4; D is unclear. This CDR3 has 13 residues. CDR1 and CDR2 (germline): SGHVS, FNYEAQ. The V gene lost 5 bases and the J gene lost 5 bases, with 9 bases spanning the gap. CDR3 nucleotides: TGTGCCAGCAGCCCTACTTTGAATGAAAAACTGTTTTTT. Encoded protein: CASSPTLNEKLFF. Full variable domain (missing parts from reference TRBV7-6 and TRBJ1-4): GAGVSQSPRYKVTKRGQDVALRCDPISGHVSLYWYRQALGQGPEFLTYFNYEAQQDKSGLPNDRFSAERPEGSISTLTIQRTEQRDSAMYRCASSPTLNEKLFFGSGTQLSVL.

The chain links TRBV10-2 to TRBJ2-7; 7 nucleotides line up with TRBD1. The germline gives CDR1 WSHSY, CDR2 SAAADI. V trimming: 6 bases; J trimming: 3 bases; junction bases outside the gene matches: 2. The CDR3 consists of 12 residues. CDR3 in amino acids: CASRRQGYEQYF. The CDR3 nucleotides read TGCGCCAGCAGGCGACAGGGCTACGAGCAGTACTTC.

The rearrangement joins TRBV13 to TRBJ1-2, with 8 bases lining up with TRBD1. V trimming: 3 bases; J trimming: 6 bases; junction bases outside the gene matches: 6. Germline V gene sequence: CDR1 PRHDT, CDR2 FYEKMQ (reference sequence). CDR3 length equals 14 residues. CDR3 DNA: TGTGCCAGCAGCTTCACAGGGGGTAGTCATGGCTACACCTTC. As protein: CASSFTGGSHGYTF. Supplemented by reference TRBV13 and TRBJ1-2, the full variable domain reads AAGVIQSPRHLIKEKRETATLKCYPIPRHDTVYWYQQGPGQDPQFLISFYEKMQSDKGSIPDRFSAQQFSDYHSELNMSSLELGDSALYFCASSFTGGSHGYTFGSGTRLTVV.

This chain links TRBV7-3 with TRBJ2-1; D uncertain. CDR3 length equals 13 residues. Germline V gives CDR1 SGHTA, CDR2 FQGTGA. V lost 3 bases, J lost 6 bases, and 9 bases lay in between. The CDR3: CASSFGSGNEQFF. CDR3 in DNA: TGTGCCAGCAGCTTCGGGTCCGGCAATGAGCAGTTCTTC.